This T cell receptor beta chain was obtained from a study of cytomegalovirus exposure and HLA in healthy donors. Researchers ran the PCR with 60 Vbeta and 13 Jbeta primers. The protocol was immunoSEQ multiplex PCR, while the TCRdb copy is restricted to in-frame clones and leaves out a portion. This table has roughly 250,000 clones, about 66% appearing once. V lost 4 bases and J lost 0; bases outside the gene matches: 9. The CDR3 length is 16 residues. Per the germline V gene, CDR1 is SGHRS and CDR2 is YFSETQ. The receptor was derived from a female donor in good health and CMV-seronegative. The chain employs TRBV5-1 and TRBJ1-1, with 7 positions matching TRBD1. The specimen sequenced was PBMCs. The CDR3 DNA is TGCGCCAGCAGCCTGGCGGGGACAGCATTGAACACTGAAGCTTTCTTT. Its protein product is CASSLAGTALNTEAFF.